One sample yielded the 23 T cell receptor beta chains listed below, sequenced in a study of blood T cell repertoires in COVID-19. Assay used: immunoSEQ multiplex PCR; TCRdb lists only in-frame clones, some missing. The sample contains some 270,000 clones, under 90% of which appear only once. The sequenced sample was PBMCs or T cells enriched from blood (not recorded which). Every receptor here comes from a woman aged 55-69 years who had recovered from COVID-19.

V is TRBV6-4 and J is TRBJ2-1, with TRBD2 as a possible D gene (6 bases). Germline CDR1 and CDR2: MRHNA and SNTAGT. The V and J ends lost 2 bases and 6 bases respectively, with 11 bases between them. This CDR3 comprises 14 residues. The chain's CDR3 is CASSDPSEGNEQFF. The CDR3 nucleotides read TGTGCCAGCAGTGACCCTAGCGAGGGCAATGAGCAGTTCTTC.

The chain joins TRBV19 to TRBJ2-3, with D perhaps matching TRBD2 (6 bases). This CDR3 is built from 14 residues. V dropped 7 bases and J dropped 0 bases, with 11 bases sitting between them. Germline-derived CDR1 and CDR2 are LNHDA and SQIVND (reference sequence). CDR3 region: CASNNGRSTDTQYF. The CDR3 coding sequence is TGTGCCAGTAATAACGGGAGAAGCACAGATACGCAGTATTTT.

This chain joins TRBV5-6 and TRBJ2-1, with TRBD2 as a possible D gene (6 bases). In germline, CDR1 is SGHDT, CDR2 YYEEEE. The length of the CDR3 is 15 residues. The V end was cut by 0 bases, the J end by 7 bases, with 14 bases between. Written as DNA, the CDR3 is TGTGCCAGCAGCTTGGCGTCCTCCGGGGGAAATGAGCAGTTCTTC. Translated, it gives CASSLASSGGNEQFF.

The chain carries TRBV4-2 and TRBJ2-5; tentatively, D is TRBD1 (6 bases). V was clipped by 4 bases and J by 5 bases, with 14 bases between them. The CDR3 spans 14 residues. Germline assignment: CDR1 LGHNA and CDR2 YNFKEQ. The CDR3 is CASSLGGQGETQYF. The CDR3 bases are TGTGCCAGCAGCCTCGGTGGGCAGGGGGAGACCCAGTACTTC.

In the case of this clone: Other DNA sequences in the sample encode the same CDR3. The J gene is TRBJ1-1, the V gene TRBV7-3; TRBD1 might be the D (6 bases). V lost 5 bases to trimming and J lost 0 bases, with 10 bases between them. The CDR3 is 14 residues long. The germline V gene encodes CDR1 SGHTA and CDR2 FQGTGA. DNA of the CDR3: TGTGCCAGCAGCCTCCAGGGGATGAACACTGAAGCTTTCTTT. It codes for CASSLQGMNTEAFF.

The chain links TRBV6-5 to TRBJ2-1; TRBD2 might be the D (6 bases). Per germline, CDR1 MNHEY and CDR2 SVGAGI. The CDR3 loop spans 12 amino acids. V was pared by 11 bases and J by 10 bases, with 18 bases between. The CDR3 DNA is TGTGCCTTAGCACCCGGGAGACAAGAGCAGTTCTTC. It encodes CALAPGRQEQFF.

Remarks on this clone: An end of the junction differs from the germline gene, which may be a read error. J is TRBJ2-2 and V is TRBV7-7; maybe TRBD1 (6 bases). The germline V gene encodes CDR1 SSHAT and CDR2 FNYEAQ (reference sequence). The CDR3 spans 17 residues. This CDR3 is CASSPDTGIASTGELFF. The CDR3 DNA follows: TGTGCTAGCAGCCCTGATACAGGGATAGCTAGCACCGGGGAGCTGTTTTTT. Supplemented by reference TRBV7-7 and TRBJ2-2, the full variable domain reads GAGVSQSPRYKVTKRGQDVTLRCDPISSHATLYWYQQALGQGPEFLTYFNYEAQPDKSGLPSDRFSAERPEGSISTLTIQRTEQRDSAMYRCASSPDTGIASTGELFFGEGSRLTVL.

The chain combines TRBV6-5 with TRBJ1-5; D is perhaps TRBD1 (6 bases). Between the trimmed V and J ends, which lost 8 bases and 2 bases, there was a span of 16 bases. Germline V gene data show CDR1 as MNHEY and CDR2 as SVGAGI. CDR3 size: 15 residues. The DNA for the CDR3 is TGTGCCAGCGGTCTTAAGGGGGATGGCAATCAGCCCCAGCATTTT. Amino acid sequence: CASGLKGDGNQPQHF.

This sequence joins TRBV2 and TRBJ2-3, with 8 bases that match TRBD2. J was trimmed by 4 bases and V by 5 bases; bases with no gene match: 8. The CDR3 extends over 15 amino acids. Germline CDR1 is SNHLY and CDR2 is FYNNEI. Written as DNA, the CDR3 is TGTGCCAGCAGTCGCGGGACTAGAGGCGCAGATACGCAGTATTTT. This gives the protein CASSRGTRGADTQYF.

The CDR3 spells CASSSLPGDYGYTF. As DNA, the CDR3 is TGTGCCAGCAGCAGTTTACCAGGGGACTATGGCTACACCTTC. The chain joins TRBV11-2 to TRBJ1-2; possible D gene TRBD1, 6 bases. The ends were cut back, 5 bases at V and 3 bases at J, with 13 bases in the middle. CDR1 is SGHAT, CDR2 FQNNGV, per germline. This CDR3 contains 14 residues.

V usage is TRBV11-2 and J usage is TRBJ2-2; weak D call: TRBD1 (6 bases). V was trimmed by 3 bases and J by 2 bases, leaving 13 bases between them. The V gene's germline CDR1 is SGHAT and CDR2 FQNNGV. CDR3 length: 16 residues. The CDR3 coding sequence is TGTGCCAGCAGCTTCAGTACAGGGATAAACACCGGGGAGCTGTTTTTT. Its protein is CASSFSTGINTGELFF.

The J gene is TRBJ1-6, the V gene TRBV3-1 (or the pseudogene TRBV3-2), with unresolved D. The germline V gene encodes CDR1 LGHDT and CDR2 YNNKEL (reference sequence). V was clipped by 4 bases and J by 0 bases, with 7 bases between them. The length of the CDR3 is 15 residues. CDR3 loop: CASSPGSSYNSPLHF. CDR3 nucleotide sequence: TGTGCCAGCAGCCCGGGTAGCTCCTATAATTCACCCCTCCACTTT.

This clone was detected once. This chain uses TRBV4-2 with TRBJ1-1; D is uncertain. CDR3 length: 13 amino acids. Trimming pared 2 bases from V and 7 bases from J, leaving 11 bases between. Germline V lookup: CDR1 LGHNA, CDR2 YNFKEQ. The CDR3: CASSQSVDFEAFF. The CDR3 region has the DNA TGTGCCAGCAGCCAATCAGTTGACTTTGAAGCTTTCTTT.

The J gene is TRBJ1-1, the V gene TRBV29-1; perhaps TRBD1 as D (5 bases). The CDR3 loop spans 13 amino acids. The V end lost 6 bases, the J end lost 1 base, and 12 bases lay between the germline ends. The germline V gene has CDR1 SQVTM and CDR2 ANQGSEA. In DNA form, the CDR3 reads TGCAGCGTCACGGACGGACAGAACACTGAAGCTTTCTTT. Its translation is CSVTDGQNTEAFF.

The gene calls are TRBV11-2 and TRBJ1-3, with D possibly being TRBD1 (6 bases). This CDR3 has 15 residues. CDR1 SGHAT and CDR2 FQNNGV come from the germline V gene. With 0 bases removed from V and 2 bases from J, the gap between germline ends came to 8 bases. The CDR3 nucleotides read TGTGCCAGCAGCTTAGAACAGGGAACTGGAAACACCATATATTTT. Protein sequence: CASSLEQGTGNTIYF.

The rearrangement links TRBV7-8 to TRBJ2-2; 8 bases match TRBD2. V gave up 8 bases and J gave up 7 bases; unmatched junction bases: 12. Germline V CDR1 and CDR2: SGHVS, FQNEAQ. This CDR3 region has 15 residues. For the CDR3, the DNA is TGTGCCAGCCGGGAAGCGGGGGCCCGGGGCGGGGAGCTGTTTTTT. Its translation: CASREAGARGGELFF.

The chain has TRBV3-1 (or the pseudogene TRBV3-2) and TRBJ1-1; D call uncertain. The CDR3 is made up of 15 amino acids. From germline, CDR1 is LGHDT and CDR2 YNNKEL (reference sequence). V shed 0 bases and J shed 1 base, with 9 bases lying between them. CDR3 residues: CASSQESGSNTEAFF. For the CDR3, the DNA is TGTGCCAGCAGCCAAGAGAGCGGCTCGAACACTGAAGCTTTCTTT.

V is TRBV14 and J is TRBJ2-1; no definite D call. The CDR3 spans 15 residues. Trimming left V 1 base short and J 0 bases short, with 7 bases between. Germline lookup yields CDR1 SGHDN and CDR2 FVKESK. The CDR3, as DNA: TGTGCCAGCAGCCAAGCGGAGAGCTCCTACAATGAGCAGTTCTTC. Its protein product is CASSQAESSYNEQFF.

CDR3: CATTYGVAYEQYF. CDR3 in DNA: TGTGCCACCACGTACGGTGTCGCCTACGAGCAGTACTTC. The chain carries TRBV28 and TRBJ2-7; no reliable D call. This CDR3 comprises 13 residues. Germline V gene data show CDR1 as MDHEN and CDR2 as SYDVKM. The germline V and J ends were trimmed by 10 bases and 2 bases, with 15 bases remaining between them.

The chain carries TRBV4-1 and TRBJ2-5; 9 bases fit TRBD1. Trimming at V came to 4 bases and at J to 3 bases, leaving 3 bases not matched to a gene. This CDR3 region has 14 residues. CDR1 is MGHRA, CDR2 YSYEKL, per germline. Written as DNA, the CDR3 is TGCGCCAGCAGCCTAGGACAGGGGAAAGAGACCCAGTACTTC. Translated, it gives CASSLGQGKETQYF.

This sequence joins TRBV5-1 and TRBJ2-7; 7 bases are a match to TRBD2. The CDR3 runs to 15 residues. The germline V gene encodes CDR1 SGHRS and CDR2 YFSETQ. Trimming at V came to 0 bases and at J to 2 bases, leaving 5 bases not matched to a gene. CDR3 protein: CASSLGETSTYEQYF. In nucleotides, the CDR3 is TGCGCCAGCAGCTTGGGTGAGACTAGCACCTACGAGCAGTACTTC.

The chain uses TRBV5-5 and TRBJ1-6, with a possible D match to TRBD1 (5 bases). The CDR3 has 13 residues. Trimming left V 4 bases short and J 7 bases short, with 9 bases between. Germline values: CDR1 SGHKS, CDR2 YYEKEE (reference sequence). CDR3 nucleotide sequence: TGTGCCAGCAGCGCAAGACAGAATTCACCCCTCCACTTT. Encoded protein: CASSARQNSPLHF. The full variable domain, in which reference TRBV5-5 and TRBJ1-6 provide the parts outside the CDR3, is DAGVTQSPTHLIKTRGQQVTLRCSPISGHKSVSWYQQVLGQGPQFIFQYYEKEERGRGNFPDRFSARQFPNYSSELNVNALLLGDSALYLCASSARQNSPLHFGNGTRLTVT.

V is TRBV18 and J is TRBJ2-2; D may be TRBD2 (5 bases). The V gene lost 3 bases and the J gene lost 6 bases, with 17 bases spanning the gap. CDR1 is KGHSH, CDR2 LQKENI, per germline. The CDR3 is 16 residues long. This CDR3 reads CASSPGSRAGAGELFF. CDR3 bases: TGTGCCAGCTCACCGGGGAGTCGGGCCGGGGCCGGGGAGCTGTTTTTT.